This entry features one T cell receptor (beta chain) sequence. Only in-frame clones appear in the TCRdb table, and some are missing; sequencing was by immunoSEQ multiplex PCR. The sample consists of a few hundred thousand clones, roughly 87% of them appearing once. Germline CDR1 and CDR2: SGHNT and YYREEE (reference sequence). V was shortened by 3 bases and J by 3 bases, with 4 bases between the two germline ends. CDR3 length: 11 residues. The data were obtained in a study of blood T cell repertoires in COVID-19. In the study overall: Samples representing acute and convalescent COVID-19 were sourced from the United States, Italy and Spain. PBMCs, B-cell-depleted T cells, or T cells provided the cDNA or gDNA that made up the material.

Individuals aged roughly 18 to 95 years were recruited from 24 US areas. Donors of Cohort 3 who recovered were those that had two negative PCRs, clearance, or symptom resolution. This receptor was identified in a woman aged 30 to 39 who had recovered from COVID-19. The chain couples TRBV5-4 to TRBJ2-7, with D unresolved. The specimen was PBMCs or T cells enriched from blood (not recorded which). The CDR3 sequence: CASSYIYEQYF. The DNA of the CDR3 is TGTGCCAGCAGCTACATCTACGAGCAGTACTTC.